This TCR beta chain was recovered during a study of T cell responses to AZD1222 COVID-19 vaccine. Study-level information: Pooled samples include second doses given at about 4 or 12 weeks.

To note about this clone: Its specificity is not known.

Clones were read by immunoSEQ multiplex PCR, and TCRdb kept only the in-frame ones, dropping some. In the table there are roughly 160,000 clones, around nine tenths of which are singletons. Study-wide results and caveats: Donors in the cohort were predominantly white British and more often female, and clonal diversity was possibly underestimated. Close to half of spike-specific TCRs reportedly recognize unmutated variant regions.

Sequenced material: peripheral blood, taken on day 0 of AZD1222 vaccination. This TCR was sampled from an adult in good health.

CDR3 sequence: CASSQDQAGGPLGTDTQYF. CDR3 DNA sequence: TGCGCCAGCAGCCAAGATCAAGCGGGAGGGCCGCTGGGCACAGATACGCAGTATTTT. The chain carries TRBV4-1 and TRBJ2-3, with 10 bases that match TRBD2. Germline-derived CDR1 and CDR2 are MGHRA and YSYEKL. V was clipped by 0 bases and J by 1 base; unmatched bases: 10. This CDR3 comprises 19 residues.